Listed here are 10 T cell receptor beta chains from one sample, sequenced in a study of response to subunit inactivated influenza vaccine. TCRdb analysed the RT-PCR reads with MiXCR anew, one entry per CDR3 protein. The sample includes about 540,000 distinct CDR3 sequences, 14% of them seen just once. Sequencing used PBMCs from blood, obtained about 12 days after vaccination. All receptors derive from a man aged 50 to 59 who received an inactivated influenza vaccine.

J is TRBJ1-1 and V is TRBV28; no definite D call. CDR1 and CDR2 (germline): MDHEN, SYDVKM. V lost 3 bases, J lost 1 base, and 9 bases lay in between. The CDR3 consists of 14 residues. CDR3 nucleotide sequence: TGTGCCAGCAGTTTGGCAGTTTCGAACACTGAAGCTTTCTTT. Amino acids: CASSLAVSNTEAFF.

The chain uses TRBV4-3 and TRBJ1-1; D ambiguous. Per the germline V gene, CDR1 is LGHNA and CDR2 is YSLEER. The CDR3 covers 14 residues. Deletions cut 4 bases from V and 3 bases from J, with 12 bases between. CDR3 protein: CASSPELWDTEAFF. CDR3 DNA: TGCGCCAGCAGCCCAGAGCTTTGGGACACTGAAGCTTTCTTT.

The V gene is TRBV7-2, the J gene TRBJ2-2; 9 bases align to TRBD1. V dropped 4 bases and J dropped 7; count of bases not matched to a gene: 10. This CDR3 is built from 16 residues. Looked up from germline, CDR1 is SGHTA and CDR2 is FQGNSA. The CDR3, as DNA: TGTGCCAGCAGCTCCGCCGGGACAGGGTCGGGCGGGGAGCTGTTTTTT. Its translation is CASSSAGTGSGGELFF.

This clonotype was seen ten or more times. V is TRBV6-5 and J is TRBJ1-4; D is uncertain. Deletions cut 6 bases from V and 5 bases from J, with 16 bases between. The CDR3 runs to 15 residues. The V gene's germline CDR1 is MNHEY and CDR2 SVGAGI. The CDR3 is CASSLLERTNEKLFF. CDR3 coding DNA: TGTGCCAGCAGCTTACTGGAGAGAACAAATGAAAAACTGTTTTTT.

This clonotype was counted ten times or more. A much larger clone is a single base away; this may be a read error. V and J are TRBV20-1 and TRBJ1-5; D not certain. The germline V and J ends were trimmed by 0 bases and 1 base, with 1 base remaining between them. Germline CDR1 reads DFQATT; CDR2 reads SNEGSKA (reference sequence). The CDR3 loop spans 12 amino acids. CDR3 DNA: TGCAGTGCTAGAGAAAGCAATCAGCCCCAGCATTTT. Translated, it gives CSARESNQPQHF.

This clonotype occurred a few times. The chain employs TRBV5-6 and TRBJ2-7, with 8 bases aligning to TRBD1. The germline V gene has CDR1 SGHDT and CDR2 YYEEEE. V gave up 4 bases and J gave up 4 bases; unmatched junction bases: 7. The CDR3 length is 14 residues. DNA for the CDR3: TGTGCCAGCAGCACTCCGGGACAGGAGTACGAGCAGTACTTC. It encodes CASSTPGQEYEQYF.

In its sample, this clonotype was seen a few times. V and J are TRBV7-8 and TRBJ2-7; 7 nucleotides match TRBD2. V shed 5 bases, J shed 3 bases, and the junction held 4 bases outside the gene matches. This CDR3 region has 13 residues. CDR1 and CDR2 (germline): SGHVS, FQNEAQ. CDR3 residues: CASSEGLVYEQYF. The CDR3 DNA sequence: TGTGCCAGCAGCGAAGGACTAGTCTACGAGCAGTACTTC.

This clonotype was found a few times. The chain combines TRBV20-1 with TRBJ2-2; D remains ambiguous. This CDR3 has 14 residues. V shed 2 bases and J shed 1 base, with 8 bases lying between them. Germline CDR1 is DFQATT and CDR2 is SNEGSKA (reference sequence). CDR3 sequence reads: CSARRQVNTGELFF. The CDR3, as DNA: TGCAGTGCTAGACGGCAGGTGAACACCGGGGAGCTGTTTTTT.

This clonotype showed up just a few times. The chain's CDR3 is CASSQDGVRLNIQYF. DNA for the CDR3: TGTGCCAGCAGCCAAGATGGAGTCAGGCTAAACATTCAGTACTTC. J is TRBJ2-4 and V is TRBV3-1, with no clear D. Trimming took off 0 bases at V and 6 bases at J, with 12 bases between the two ends. The germline CDR1 and CDR2 sequences are LGHDT and YNNKEL (reference sequence). The CDR3 runs 15 residues.

J is TRBJ2-2 and V is TRBV7-9; no clear D gene. The germline V gene has CDR1 SEHNR and CDR2 FQNEAQ (reference sequence). V lost 1 base and J 5 bases, leaving 14 bases between the germline ends. The CDR3 extends over 16 amino acids. CDR3: CASSLGVSGSTGELFF. The CDR3 DNA reads as TGTGCCAGCAGCTTAGGGGTCTCAGGATCAACCGGGGAGCTGTTTTTT. Variable domain in full (rest from reference TRBV7-9 and TRBJ2-2): DTGVSQNPRHKITKRGQNVTFRCDPISEHNRLYWYRQTLGQGPEFLTYFQNEAQLEKSRLLSDRFSAERPKGSFSTLEIQRTEQGDSAMYLCASSLGVSGSTGELFFGEGSRLTVL.